The 19 T cell receptor beta chains given below trace back to one sample, sequenced in a study of a mutant IDH1 vaccine in newly diagnosed glioma. Libraries were prepared by immunoSEQ multiplex PCR; TCRdb keeps only in-frame clonotypes and omits some of them. The sample consists of about 42,000 clones, roughly 80% of them appearing once. The sample's time point: week 35, safety follow-up. With topical imiquimod, each dose of the vaccine consisted of 300 ug of mutant IDH1 20-mer peptide. No antigen is known for these receptors. Sequenced here: PBMCs, sampled from a glioma patient whose treatment included an IDH1 peptide vaccine. These receptors were collected from a woman between 50 and 59 years old with glioma.

The CDR3 DNA reads TGTGCACAACGGGGCCCATGGGACACCGGGGAGCTGTTTTTT. Translated: CAQRGPWDTGELFF. The rearrangement links TRBV30 to TRBJ2-2; possibly TRBD1 or TRBD2 for D (5 bases each). The CDR3 length is 14 residues. Germline CDR1 reads GTSNPN; CDR2 reads SVGIG (reference sequence).

V is TRBV29-1 and J is TRBJ2-7; the match to TRBD1 covers 9 bases. This CDR3 is 13 amino acids long. Looked up from germline, CDR1 is SQVTM and CDR2 is ANQGSEA. V shed 6 bases and J 1 base; nucleotides not matched to a gene: 4. The CDR3 DNA reads as TGCAGCGTCTCCGGGACAGGGTCCTACGAGCAGTACTTC. Protein: CSVSGTGSYEQYF.

This chain links TRBV11-3 with TRBJ2-2, with 7 bases aligning to TRBD1. Trimming cost V 2 bases and J 3 bases; bases outside gene matches: 3. CDR3 length: 15 amino acids. The germline gives CDR1 SGHNT, CDR2 YENEEA. CDR3 in DNA: TGTGCCAGCAGCTTACGGGACAGCTACACCGGGGAGCTGTTTTTT. Amino acids: CASSLRDSYTGELFF.

The genes are TRBV4-3 and TRBJ2-7, with D perhaps TRBD1 or TRBD2 (5 bases each). The ends were cut back, 0 bases at V and 1 base at J, with 13 bases in the middle. Germline V gives CDR1 LGHNA, CDR2 YSLEER. The CDR3 spans 16 residues. The CDR3 DNA follows: TGCGCCAGCAGCCAAGATGGGGGACGCAGTTCCTACGAGCAGTACTTC. Translated, it gives CASSQDGGRSSYEQYF.

This sequence joins TRBV5-1 and TRBJ2-7; TRBD2 agrees at 10 bases. This CDR3 region has 14 residues. Germline V lookup: CDR1 SGHRS, CDR2 YFSETQ. J gave up 3 bases and V 0 bases, and 0 bases lay outside the gene matches. CDR3 protein: CASSLGTSGYEQYF. The CDR3 DNA follows: TGCGCCAGCAGCTTGGGGACTAGCGGCTACGAGCAGTACTTC.

V usage is TRBV11-1 and J usage is TRBJ2-7; 8 bases are a match to TRBD2. This CDR3 has 14 residues. Germline V lookup: CDR1 SGHAT, CDR2 FQDESV (reference sequence). V gave up 5 bases and J gave up 3 bases; unmatched junction bases: 6. The DNA of the CDR3 is TGTGCCAGCAGCACCGGGGGGGGCTACTACGAGCAGTACTTC. Its protein is CASSTGGGYYEQYF.

V and J are TRBV5-6 and TRBJ1-5; D unresolved. The CDR3 consists of 14 residues. The germline CDR1 and CDR2 sequences are SGHDT and YYEEEE. V was trimmed by 2 bases and J by 4 bases, leaving 10 bases between them. The CDR3 spells CASSFSLGNQPQHF. The CDR3 DNA follows: TGTGCCAGCAGCTTTTCACTTGGAAATCAGCCCCAGCATTTT.

The chain carries TRBV19 and TRBJ1-1; 7 bases are shared with TRBD1. The germline gives CDR1 LNHDA, CDR2 SQIVND (reference sequence). The J segment lost 12 bases and the V segment lost 3 bases, leaving 13 bases of the junction unmatched. CDR3 length: 14 residues. Here the CDR3 reads CASSIRVQGEMTFF. CDR3 bases: TGTGCCAGTAGTATCCGCGTGCAGGGGGAGATGACTTTCTTT. The whole variable domain, remainder taken from reference TRBV19 and TRBJ1-1, is DGGITQSPKYLFRKEGQNVTLSCEQNLNHDAMYWYRQDPGQGLRLIYYSQIVNDFQKGDIAEGYSVSREKKESFPLTVTSAQKNPTAFYLCASSIRVQGEMTFFGQGTRLTVV.

The CDR3 sequence: CASSPKRTGEAFF. CDR3 nucleotides: TGTGCCAGCAGCCCGAAAAGGACAGGGGAAGCTTTCTTT. The V call is TRBV7-2, the J call TRBJ1-1, with 8 nucleotides matching TRBD1. The CDR3 contains 13 residues. Germline CDR1 SGHTA, CDR2 FQGNSA. V dropped 5 bases and J dropped 8; count of bases not matched to a gene: 7.

This chain uses TRBV6-5 with TRBJ1-2; D gene ambiguous. Trimming pared 2 bases from V and 0 bases from J, leaving 7 bases between. CDR3 length equals 14 residues. The germline CDR1 and CDR2 sequences are MNHEY and SVGAGI. The CDR3 protein is CASSYRAPNYGYTF. CDR3 bases: TGTGCCAGCAGTTACAGAGCCCCTAACTATGGCTACACCTTC.

The CDR3 DNA reads as TGTGCCAGCAGTCGGGACCTTGGAAACACCATATATTTT. Residues: CASSRDLGNTIYF. This sequence joins TRBV6-5 and TRBJ1-3; a weak D match, TRBD1 (5 bases). This CDR3 spans 13 amino acids. Germline-derived CDR1 and CDR2 are MNHEY and SVGAGI. The ends were cut back, 5 bases at V and 3 bases at J, with 8 bases in the middle.

CDR3 amino acids: CASSPTGAGYGYTF. DNA for the CDR3: TGTGCCAGCAGCCCAACGGGGGCTGGCTATGGCTACACCTTC. The chain has TRBV7-2 and TRBJ1-2; tentatively, D is TRBD1 (6 bases). V was trimmed by 5 bases and J by 4 bases, leaving 14 bases between them. Germline CDR1 SGHTA, CDR2 FQGNSA. There are 14 residues in the CDR3.

This clone was counted once. This rearrangement joins TRBV2 to TRBJ1-3; D is unresolved. The CDR3 is made up of 15 amino acids. With 0 bases removed from V and 10 bases from J, the gap between germline ends came to 16 bases. CDR1 and CDR2 (germline): SNHLY, FYNNEI. In DNA form, the CDR3 reads TGTGCCAGCAGTGAAGCTCTGCCGCTAGTGGCTACCATATATTTT. It encodes CASSEALPLVATIYF.

This chain joins TRBV10-3 and TRBJ1-1, with D uncertain. CDR1 and CDR2 (germline): ENHRY, SYGVKD. The CDR3 length is 14 residues. The V and J ends lost 0 bases and 3 bases respectively, with 8 bases between them. The CDR3 DNA reads TGTGCCATCAGTGAGTCGAGGCAGGACACTGAAGCTTTCTTT. Its translation: CAISESRQDTEAFF.

J is TRBJ1-1 and V is TRBV18, with 8 bases matching TRBD1. Looked up from germline, CDR1 is KGHSH and CDR2 is LQKENI. The CDR3 consists of 15 residues. Unmatched junction bases numbered 7, after V lost 2 bases and J lost 5 bases. In DNA, the CDR3 is TGTGCCAGCTCACCAGACCTGACAGGGGCGACTGAAGCTTTCTTT. Translation: CASSPDLTGATEAFF. Variable domain in full (rest from reference TRBV18 and TRBJ1-1): NAGVMQNPRHLVRRRGQEARLRCSPMKGHSHVYWYRQLPEEGLKFMVYLQKENIIDESGMPKERFSAEFPKEGPSILRIQQVVRGDSAAYFCASSPDLTGATEAFFGQGTRLTVV.

The chain joins TRBV6-1 to TRBJ1-4; tentative D call: TRBD1 (5 bases). In germline, CDR1 is MNHNS, CDR2 SASEGT. CDR3 length equals 14 residues. V lost 6 bases and J lost 0, with 8 bases in between. In nucleotides, the CDR3 is TGTGCCAGCAGGGGGGGTCCAACTAATGAAAAACTGTTTTTT. Protein: CASRGGPTNEKLFF.

The gene calls are TRBV5-1 and TRBJ1-5, with D uncertain. The CDR3 is made up of 15 amino acids. Germline lookup yields CDR1 SGHRS and CDR2 YFSETQ. The V end was cut by 0 bases, the J end by 3 bases, with 10 bases between. The CDR3 loop is CASSLVGVPNQPQHF. In DNA form, the CDR3 reads TGCGCCAGCAGCTTGGTCGGGGTTCCCAATCAGCCCCAGCATTTT.

The chain has TRBV6-4 and TRBJ2-2; TRBD1 agrees at 9 bases. The length of the CDR3 is 15 residues. CDR1 MRHNA and CDR2 SNTAGT come from the germline V gene. Losses at the gene ends were 5 bases for V and 4 bases for J; bases not matched to a gene: 5. This chain's CDR3 is CASSTGGKTTGELFF. The CDR3 coding sequence is TGTGCCAGCAGTACAGGGGGCAAGACCACCGGGGAGCTGTTTTTT.

V and J are TRBV9 and TRBJ2-7, with D possibly being TRBD1 (7 bases). The CDR3 totals 15 residues. V was pared by 3 bases and J by 0 bases, with 13 bases between. Germline V gene data show CDR1 as SGDLS and CDR2 as YYNGEE. The CDR3 loop is CASSARGVNSYEQYF. CDR3 nucleotide sequence: TGTGCCAGCAGCGCCAGGGGGGTCAACTCCTACGAGCAGTACTTC.